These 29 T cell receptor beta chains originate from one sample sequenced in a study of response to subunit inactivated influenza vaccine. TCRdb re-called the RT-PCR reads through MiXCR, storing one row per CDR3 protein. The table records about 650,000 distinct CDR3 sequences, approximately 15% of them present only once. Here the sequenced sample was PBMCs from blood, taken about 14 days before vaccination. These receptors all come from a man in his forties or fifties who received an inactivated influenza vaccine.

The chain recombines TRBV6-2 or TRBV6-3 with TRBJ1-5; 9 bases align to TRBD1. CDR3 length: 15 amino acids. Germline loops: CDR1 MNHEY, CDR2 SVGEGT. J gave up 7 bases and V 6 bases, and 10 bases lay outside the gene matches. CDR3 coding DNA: TGTGCCAGCAGACAGGGGGCAGGGGTTGGACAGCCCCAGCATTTT. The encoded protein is CASRQGAGVGQPQHF.

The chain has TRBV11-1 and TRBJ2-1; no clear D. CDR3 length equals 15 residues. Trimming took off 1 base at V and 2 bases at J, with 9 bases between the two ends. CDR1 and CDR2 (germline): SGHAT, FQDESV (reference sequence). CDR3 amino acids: CASSLGQHAYNEQFF. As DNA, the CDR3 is TGTGCCAGCAGCTTAGGGCAGCATGCCTACAATGAGCAGTTCTTC.

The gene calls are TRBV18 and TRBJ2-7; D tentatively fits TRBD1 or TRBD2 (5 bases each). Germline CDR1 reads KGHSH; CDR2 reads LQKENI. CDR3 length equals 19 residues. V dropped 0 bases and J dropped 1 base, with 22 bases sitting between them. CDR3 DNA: TGTGCCAGCTCACCACCTTTCAGAACCGGGACCCCAAGATCCTACGAGCAGTACTTC. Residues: CASSPPFRTGTPRSYEQYF.

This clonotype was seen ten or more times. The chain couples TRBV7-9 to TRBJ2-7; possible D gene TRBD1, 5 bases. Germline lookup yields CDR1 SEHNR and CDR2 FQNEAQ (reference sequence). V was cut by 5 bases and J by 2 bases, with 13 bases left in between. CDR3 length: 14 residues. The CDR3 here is CASSRVGPTYEQYF. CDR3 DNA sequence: TGTGCCAGCAGCCGAGTGGGGCCGACCTACGAGCAGTACTTC.

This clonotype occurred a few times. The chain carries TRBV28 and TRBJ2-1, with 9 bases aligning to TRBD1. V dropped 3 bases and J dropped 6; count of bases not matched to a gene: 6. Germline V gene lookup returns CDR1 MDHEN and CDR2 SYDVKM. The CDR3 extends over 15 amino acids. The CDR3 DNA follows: TGTGCCAGCAGTTTGCCGGGACAGGGTGTCAATGAGCAGTTCTTC. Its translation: CASSLPGQGVNEQFF.

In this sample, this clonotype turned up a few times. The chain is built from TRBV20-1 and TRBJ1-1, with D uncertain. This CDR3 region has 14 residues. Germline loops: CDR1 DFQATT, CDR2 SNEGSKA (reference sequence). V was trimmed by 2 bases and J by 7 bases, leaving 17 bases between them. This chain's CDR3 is CSARWGNEYVEAFF. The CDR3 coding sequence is TGCAGTGCTAGATGGGGAAATGAGTATGTTGAAGCTTTCTTT.

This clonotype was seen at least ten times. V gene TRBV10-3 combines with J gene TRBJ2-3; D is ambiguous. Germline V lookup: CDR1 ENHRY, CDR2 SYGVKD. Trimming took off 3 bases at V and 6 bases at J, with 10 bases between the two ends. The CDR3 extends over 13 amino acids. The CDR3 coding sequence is TGTGCCATCAGTGATAGGGCAGCCGATACGCAGTATTTT. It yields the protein CAISDRAADTQYF.

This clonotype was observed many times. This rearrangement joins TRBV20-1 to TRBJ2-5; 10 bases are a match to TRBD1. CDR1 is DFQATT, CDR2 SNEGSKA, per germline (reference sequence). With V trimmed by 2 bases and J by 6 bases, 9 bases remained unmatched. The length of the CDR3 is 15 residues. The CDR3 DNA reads TGCAGTGCTAGAACCCCGGGACAGGGGTTGAAGACCCAGTACTTC. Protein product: CSARTPGQGLKTQYF.

CDR3 in amino acids: CASSYSIAVFSGDTNEQFF. CDR3 DNA: TGTGCCAGCAGTTACTCGATAGCGGTGTTTAGCGGGGATACAAATGAGCAGTTCTTC. The chain links TRBV6-5 to TRBJ2-1, with 8 bases lining up with TRBD2. Germline CDR1 MNHEY, CDR2 SVGAGI. Germline trimming cut 0 bases from V and 7 bases from J; bases unmatched to any gene: 17. The CDR3 is made up of 19 amino acids.

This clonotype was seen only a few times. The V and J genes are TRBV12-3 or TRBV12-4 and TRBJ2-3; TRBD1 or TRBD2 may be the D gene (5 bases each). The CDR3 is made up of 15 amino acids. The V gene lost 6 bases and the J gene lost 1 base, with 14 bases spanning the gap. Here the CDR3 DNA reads TGTGCCAGCAGGTTCACCGGGGACGGCACAGATACGCAGTATTTT. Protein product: CASRFTGDGTDTQYF.

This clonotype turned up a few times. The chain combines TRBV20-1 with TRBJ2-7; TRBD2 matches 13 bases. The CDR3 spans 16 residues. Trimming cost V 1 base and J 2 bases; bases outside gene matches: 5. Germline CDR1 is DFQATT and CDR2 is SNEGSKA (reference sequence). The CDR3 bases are TGCAGTGCTAGAGGTGGGACTAGCGGGAATGCCTACGAGCAGTACTTC. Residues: CSARGGTSGNAYEQYF.

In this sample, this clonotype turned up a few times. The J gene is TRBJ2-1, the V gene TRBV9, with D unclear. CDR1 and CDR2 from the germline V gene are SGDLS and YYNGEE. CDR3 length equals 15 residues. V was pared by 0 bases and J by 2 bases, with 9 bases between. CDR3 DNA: TGTGCCAGCAGCGTAGAACCGGTTCCCTACAATGAGCAGTTCTTC. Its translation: CASSVEPVPYNEQFF.

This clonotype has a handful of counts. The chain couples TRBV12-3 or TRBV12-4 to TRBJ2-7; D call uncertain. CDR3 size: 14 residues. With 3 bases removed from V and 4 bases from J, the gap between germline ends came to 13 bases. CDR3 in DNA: TGTGCCAGCAGTTTTGGTGGGATCCAATACGAGCAGTACTTC. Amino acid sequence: CASSFGGIQYEQYF.

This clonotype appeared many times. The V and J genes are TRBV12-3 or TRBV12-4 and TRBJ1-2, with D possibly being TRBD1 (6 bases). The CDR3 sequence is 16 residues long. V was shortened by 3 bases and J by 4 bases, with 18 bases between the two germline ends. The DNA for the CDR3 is TGTGCCAGCAGTTTGGCTGCCGGGGGGCGAGGCTATGGCTACACCTTC. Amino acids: CASSLAAGGRGYGYTF.

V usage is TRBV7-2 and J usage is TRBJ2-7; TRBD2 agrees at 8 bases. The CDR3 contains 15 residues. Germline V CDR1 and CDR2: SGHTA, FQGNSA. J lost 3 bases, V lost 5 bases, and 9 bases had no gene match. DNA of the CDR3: TGTGCCAGCAGCGCCGAGGCGGGAGGTTTCTACGAGCAGTACTTC. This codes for CASSAEAGGFYEQYF. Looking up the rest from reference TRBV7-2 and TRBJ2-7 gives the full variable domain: GAGVSQSPSNKVTEKGKDVELRCDPISGHTALYWYRQSLGQGLEFLIYFQGNSAPDKSGLPSDRFSAERTGGSVSTLTIQRTQQEDSAVYLCASSAEAGGFYEQYFGPGTRLTVT.

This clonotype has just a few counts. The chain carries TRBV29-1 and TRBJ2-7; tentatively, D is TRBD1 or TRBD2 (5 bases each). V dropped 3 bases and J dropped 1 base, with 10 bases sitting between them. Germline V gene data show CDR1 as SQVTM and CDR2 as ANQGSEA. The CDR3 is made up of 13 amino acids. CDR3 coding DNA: TGCAGCGTTGAGTGGGACGATTCCTACGAGCAGTACTTC. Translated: CSVEWDDSYEQYF.

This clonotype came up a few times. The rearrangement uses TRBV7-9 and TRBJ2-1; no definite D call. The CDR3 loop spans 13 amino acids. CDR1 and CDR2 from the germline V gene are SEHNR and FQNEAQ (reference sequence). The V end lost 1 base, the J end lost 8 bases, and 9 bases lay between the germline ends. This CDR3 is CASSLDNKYEQFF. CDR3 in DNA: TGTGCCAGCAGCTTAGATAACAAGTATGAGCAGTTCTTC.

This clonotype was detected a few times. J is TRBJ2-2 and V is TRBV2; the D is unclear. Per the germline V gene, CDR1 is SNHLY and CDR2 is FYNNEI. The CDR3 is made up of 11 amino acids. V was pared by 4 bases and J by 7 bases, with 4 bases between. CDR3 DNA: TGTGCCAGCAGTGGGGGCGGGGAGCTGTTTTTT. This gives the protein CASSGGGELFF.

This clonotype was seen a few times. CDR3 nucleotides: TGCAGTGCACGGAAGGGCCTCAATCAGCCCCAGCATTTT. It codes for CSARKGLNQPQHF. This chain connects TRBV20-1 to TRBJ1-5; D is ambiguous. Germline CDR1 DFQATT, CDR2 SNEGSKA (reference sequence). There are 13 residues in the CDR3. The V end lost 6 bases, the J end lost 3 bases, and 12 bases lay between the germline ends.

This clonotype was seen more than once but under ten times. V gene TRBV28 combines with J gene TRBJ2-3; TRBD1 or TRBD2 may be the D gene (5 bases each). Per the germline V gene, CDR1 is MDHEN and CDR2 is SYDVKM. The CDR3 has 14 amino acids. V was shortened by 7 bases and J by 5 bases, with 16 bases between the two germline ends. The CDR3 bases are TGTGCCAGCAAACCCGAGGGGCGCAGAGATACGCAGTATTTT. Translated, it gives CASKPEGRRDTQYF.

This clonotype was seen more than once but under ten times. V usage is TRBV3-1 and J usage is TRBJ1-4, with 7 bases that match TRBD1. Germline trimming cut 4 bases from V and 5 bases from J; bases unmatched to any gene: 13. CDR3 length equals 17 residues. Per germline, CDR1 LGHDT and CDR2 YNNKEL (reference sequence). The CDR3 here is CASSLNRRDRTNEKLFF. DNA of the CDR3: TGTGCCAGCAGCCTCAACCGAAGGGACAGAACGAATGAAAAACTGTTTTTT.

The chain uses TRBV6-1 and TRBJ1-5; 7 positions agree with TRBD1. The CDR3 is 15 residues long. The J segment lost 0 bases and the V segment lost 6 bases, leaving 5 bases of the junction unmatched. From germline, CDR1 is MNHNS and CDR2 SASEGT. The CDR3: CASRRDSNSNQPQHF. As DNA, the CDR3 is TGTGCCAGCAGACGGGACAGCAATAGCAATCAGCCCCAGCATTTT.

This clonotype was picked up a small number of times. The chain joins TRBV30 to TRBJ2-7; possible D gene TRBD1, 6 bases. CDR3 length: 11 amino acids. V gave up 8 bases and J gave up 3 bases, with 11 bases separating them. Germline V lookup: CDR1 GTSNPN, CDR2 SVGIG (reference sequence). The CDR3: CAGDTDYEQYF. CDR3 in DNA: TGTGCCGGGGACACGGACTACGAGCAGTACTTC.

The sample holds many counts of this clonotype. The CDR3: CASSLEGLARETQYF. CDR3 nucleotides: TGTGCCAGCAGCTTAGAGGGACTAGCTAGGGAGACCCAGTACTTC. V gene TRBV7-2 combines with J gene TRBJ2-5, with 9 nucleotides matching TRBD2. V dropped 1 base and J dropped 5; count of bases not matched to a gene: 5. CDR3 length equals 15 residues. In germline, CDR1 is SGHTA, CDR2 FQGNSA.

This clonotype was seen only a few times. CDR3 residues: CATSDFQATSGNRHEQFF. DNA for the CDR3: TGTGCCACCAGTGATTTTCAAGCGACTAGCGGGAATCGTCATGAGCAGTTCTTC. V gene TRBV24-1 combines with J gene TRBJ2-1, with TRBD2 matching over 11 bases. The germline V gene has CDR1 KGHDR and CDR2 SFDVKD. V shed 1 base, J shed 8 bases, and the junction held 12 bases outside the gene matches. This CDR3 comprises 18 residues.

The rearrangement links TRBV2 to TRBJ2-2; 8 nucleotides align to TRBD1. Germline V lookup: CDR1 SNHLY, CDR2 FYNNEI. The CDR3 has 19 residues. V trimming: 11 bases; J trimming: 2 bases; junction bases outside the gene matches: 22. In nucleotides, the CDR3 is TGTGCCTTCAGGGCCGGGACAGGAAATGTTGCCAGAAACACCGGGGAGCTGTTTTTT. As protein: CAFRAGTGNVARNTGELFF.

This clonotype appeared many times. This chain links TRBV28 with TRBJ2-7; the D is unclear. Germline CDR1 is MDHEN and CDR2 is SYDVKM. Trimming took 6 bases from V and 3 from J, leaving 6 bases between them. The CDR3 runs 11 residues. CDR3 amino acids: CASSFNYEQYF. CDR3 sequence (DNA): TGTGCCAGCAGCTTTAACTACGAGCAGTACTTC.

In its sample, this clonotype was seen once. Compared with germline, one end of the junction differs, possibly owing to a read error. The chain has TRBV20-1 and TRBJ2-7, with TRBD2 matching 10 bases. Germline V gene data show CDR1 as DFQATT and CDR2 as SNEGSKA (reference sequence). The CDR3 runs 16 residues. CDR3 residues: CCARDLTSGFSYEQYF. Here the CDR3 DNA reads TGCTGTGCTAGAGATTTGACTAGCGGGTTCTCCTACGAGCAGTACTTC.

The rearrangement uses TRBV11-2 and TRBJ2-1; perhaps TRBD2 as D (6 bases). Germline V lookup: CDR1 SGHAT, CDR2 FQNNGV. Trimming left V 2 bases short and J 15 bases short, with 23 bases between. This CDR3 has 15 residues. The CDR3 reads CASSLSITSPPVRFF. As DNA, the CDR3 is TGTGCCAGCAGCTTAAGCATCACTAGCCCCCCAGTCCGGTTCTTC.